The rows below give T cell receptor beta chains drawn from one sample of a study of CD8 T cells in Susac syndrome. One entry per CDR3 protein, called by TCRdb with MiXCR from the immunoSEQ multiplex PCR reads. This table has 77,000 or so distinct CDR3 sequences, 85% to 95% appearing once. Sequencing was carried out using CD4+ T cells from PBMCs. The receptors come from a human donor with Susac syndrome. The CDR3 runs from the conserved cysteine through the conserved F or W. The order of the fields is clone size, D gene, J gene, V gene, CDR3 protein. A D gene is named only where the DNA matches it firmly. For some rows the clone size is stated as once, few or many, or as a class when expanded; others skip it.

>once|TRBD2|TRBJ2-3|TRBV20-1
CSARVGEGRPQVRDTQYF
>-|-|TRBJ1-2|TRBV2
CASKEGPYGYTF
>-|-|TRBJ2-4|TRBV28
CASTRPVPGGLYF
>-|-|TRBJ1-1|TRBV19
CASSIDRRGTEAFF
>few|TRBD2|TRBJ2-1|TRBV30
CAWSVTSGASQFF
>-|-|TRBJ2-1|TRBV4-1
CASSRRGQGRNNEQFF
>-|-|TRBJ2-7|TRBV2
CAGPRYSLHEQYF
>-|-|TRBJ2-1|TRBV5-1
CASSFSGGPWGNEQFF
>-|-|TRBJ1-1|TRBV10-3
CAISELTGGKNTEAFF
>few|-|TRBJ2-7|TRBV5-1
CASSLAFDSVGEQYF
>-|-|TRBJ2-1|TRBV28
CASSLRVSEQFF
>-|-|TRBJ1-1|TRBV5-6
CASTPGRNTEAFF
>-|-|TRBJ2-5|TRBV6-6
CASRNLETQYF
>-|-|TRBJ1-1|TRBV10-3
CAISERTEAFF
>-|TRBD2|TRBJ2-7|TRBV29-1
CSVLRTSGDHEQYF
>-|-|TRBJ1-2|TRBV7-9
CASSGGVGSGYTF
>-|TRBD2|TRBJ2-3|TRBV9
CASSVIAGDPDTQYF
>-|-|TRBJ2-3|TRBV7-2
CASSLASGGGGATDTQYF
>-|-|TRBJ2-7|TRBV3-1
CASSQEVHRVSTLNEQYF
>-|-|TRBJ2-2|TRBV9
CASSVELGGSYTGELFF
>-|-|TRBJ1-1|TRBV12-3/TRBV12-4
CASSLRGAAEAFF
>once|TRBD2|TRBJ2-5|TRBV4-1
CASSQVGRAEGTQYF
>-|-|TRBJ1-5|TRBV28
CASSFQVVGPQHF
>-|-|TRBJ2-7|TRBV18
CASSPPSRDRKYF
>-|-|TRBJ1-1|TRBV5-4
CASSLAGTNTEAFF
>-|-|TRBJ2-5|TRBV7-2
CASSLGSFEAQYF
>-|TRBD1|TRBJ2-6|TRBV3-1
CASSPRDRSFSGANVLTF
>-|-|TRBJ1-1|TRBV19
CASTALNRKYTEAFF
>-|-|TRBJ2-6|TRBV25-1
CASSGVGTGANVLTF
>-|TRBD2|TRBJ2-1|TRBV13
CASSFHSGRSNEQFF
>-|-|TRBJ2-7|TRBV27
CASSLSVSVSQGLEQYF
>-|-|TRBJ2-7|TRBV13
CASSFTPGALPYEQYF
>-|-|TRBJ2-7|TRBV7-2
CTSSLVWGNEQYF
>-|TRBD1|TRBJ2-7|TRBV7-2
CASSLRSGTGSHEQYF
>-|-|TRBJ1-1|TRBV19
CASRISNKGLNEAFF
>-|-|TRBJ1-5|TRBV4-1
CASSQGGAGSNQPQHF
>-|-|TRBJ1-5|TRBV5-6
CASSVSGRGGNQPQHF
>-|TRBD2|TRBJ2-1|TRBV28
CASSSRGLAEQFF
>-|-|TRBJ1-2|TRBV7-3
CASSLTNGGSGYTF
>-|-|TRBJ1-2|TRBV6-6
CASRQGGSSNYGYTF
>-|-|TRBJ2-1|TRBV24-1
CATSDATSNEQFF
>once|-|TRBJ1-6|TRBV3-1
CASSQEAWGDNSPLHF
>-|-|TRBJ2-1|TRBV21-1
CASSKTGGTSDHEQFF
>-|-|TRBJ2-2|TRBV28
CASSSGGSFTGELFF
>-|TRBD1|TRBJ2-3|TRBV7-2
CASSLALTGGTDTQYF
>-|-|TRBJ2-3|TRBV24-1
CATSDLSGVGTDTQYF
>once|TRBD2|TRBJ2-7|TRBV12-3/TRBV12-4
CASSSLGAAGGNSRQYF
>-|-|TRBJ2-5|TRBV5-1
CASSLLASREETQYF
>-|-|TRBJ2-7|TRBV10-3
CAISEKVGDYEQYF
>-|-|TRBJ2-7|TRBV20-1
CSAKGVRSYEQYF
>-|-|TRBJ2-1|TRBV30
CAWSVRAANEQFF
>-|-|TRBJ2-2|TRBV30
CAWSIRGGELFF
>-|-|TRBJ2-5|TRBV4-2
CASSQVWGETQYF
>-|TRBD1|TRBJ2-7|TRBV5-4
CASTRQGAPSYEQYF
>-|TRBD1|TRBJ1-5|TRBV19
CASSLGTGEPSNQPQHF
>-|-|TRBJ1-1|TRBV7-6
CASSPEGVYTEAFF
>-|-|TRBJ2-2|TRBV12-3/TRBV12-4
CASSFDRGRTGELFF